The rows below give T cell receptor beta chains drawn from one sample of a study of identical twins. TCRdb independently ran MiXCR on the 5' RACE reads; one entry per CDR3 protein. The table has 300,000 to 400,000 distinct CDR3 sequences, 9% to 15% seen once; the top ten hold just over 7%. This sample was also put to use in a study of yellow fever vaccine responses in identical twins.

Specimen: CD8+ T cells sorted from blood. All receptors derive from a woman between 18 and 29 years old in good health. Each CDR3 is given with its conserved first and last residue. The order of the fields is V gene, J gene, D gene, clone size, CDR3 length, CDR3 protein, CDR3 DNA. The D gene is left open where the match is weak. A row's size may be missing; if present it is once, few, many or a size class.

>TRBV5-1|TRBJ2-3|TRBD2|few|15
CASSLVDSGTDTQYF
TGCGCCAGCAGCTTGGTAGATAGCGGGACCGATACGCAGTATTTT
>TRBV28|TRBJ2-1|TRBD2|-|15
CASTHGGRAYNEQFF
TGTGCCAGCACCCATGGAGGGAGGGCCTACAATGAGCAGTTCTTC
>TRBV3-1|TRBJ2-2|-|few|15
CASSQVRTNTGELFF
TGTGCCAGCAGCCAAGTAAGGACAAACACCGGGGAGCTGTTTTTT
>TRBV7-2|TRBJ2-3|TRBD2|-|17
CASSLPPREVVTDTQYF
TGTGCCAGCAGCTTACCGCCCCGGGAGGTAGTAACAGATACGCAGTATTTT
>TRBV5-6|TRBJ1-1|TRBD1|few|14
CASSSTGGITEAFF
TGTGCCAGCAGCTCGACAGGGGGAATCACTGAAGCTTTCTTT
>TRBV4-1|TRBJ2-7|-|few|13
CASSLGQRDEQYF
TGCGCCAGCAGCCTGGGACAGCGGGACGAGCAGTACTTC
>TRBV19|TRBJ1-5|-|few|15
CASSIGGFDNQPQHF
TGTGCCAGTAGTATTGGTGGTTTTGACAATCAGCCCCAGCATTTT
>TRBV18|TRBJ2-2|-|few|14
CASSPSGIPGELFF
TGTGCCAGCTCACCATCAGGGATACCCGGGGAGCTGTTTTTT
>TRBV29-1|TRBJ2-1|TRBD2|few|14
CSVDGTSGDNEQFF
TGCAGCGTTGATGGAACTAGCGGAGACAATGAGCAGTTCTTC
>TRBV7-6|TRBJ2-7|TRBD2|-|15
CASSSLLAGGYEQYF
TGTGCCAGCAGCTCGCTACTAGCGGGAGGCTACGAGCAGTACTTC
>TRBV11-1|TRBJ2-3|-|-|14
CASSSSDYAGTQYF
TGTGCCAGCAGCTCCTCCGACTATGCCGGTACGCAGTATTTT
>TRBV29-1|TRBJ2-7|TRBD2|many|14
CSVPGGSQIYEQYF
TGCAGCGTACCGGGCGGGAGTCAGATCTACGAGCAGTACTTC
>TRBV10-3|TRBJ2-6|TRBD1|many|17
CAISRGTGNSGANVLTF
TGTGCCATCAGTCGGGGGACAGGGAACTCTGGGGCCAACGTCCTGACTTTC